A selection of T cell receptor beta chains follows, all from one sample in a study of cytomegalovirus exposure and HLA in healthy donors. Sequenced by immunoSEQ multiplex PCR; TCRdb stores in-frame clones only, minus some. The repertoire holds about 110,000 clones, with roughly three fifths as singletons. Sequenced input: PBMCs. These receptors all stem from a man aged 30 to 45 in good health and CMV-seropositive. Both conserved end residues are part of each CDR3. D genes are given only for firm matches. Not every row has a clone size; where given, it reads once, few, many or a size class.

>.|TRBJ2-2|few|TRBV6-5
TGTGCCAGCAGTTACACCGGGACTGTCGGGGAGCTGTTTTTT
CASSYTGTVGELFF
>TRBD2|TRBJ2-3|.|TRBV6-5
TGTGCCAGCAGCTTAGCGGGGACTAGCACAGATACGCAGTATTTT
CASSLAGTSTDTQYF
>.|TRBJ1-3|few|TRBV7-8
TGTGCCAGCAGCTTAGACAGGGTAGTCCCTGGAAACACCATATATTTT
CASSLDRVVPGNTIYF
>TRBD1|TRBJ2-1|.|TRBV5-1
TGCGCCAGCAGCTTGCGGGACAGAGGTGAGCAGTTCTTC
CASSLRDRGEQFF
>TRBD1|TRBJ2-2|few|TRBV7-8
TGTGCCAGCGGCCGGGACAGGAACACCGGGGAGCTGTTTTTT
CASGRDRNTGELFF
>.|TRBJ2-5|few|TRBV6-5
TGTGCCAGCACGCACGGGGAGACCCAGTACTTC
CASTHGETQYF
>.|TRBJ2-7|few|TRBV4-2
TGTGCCAGCAGCCTAAAGAGGTCCTACGAGCAGTACTTC
CASSLKRSYEQYF
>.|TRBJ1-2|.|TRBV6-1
TGTGCCAGCAGTGAAGCCGCACAAGCTAACTATGGCTACACCTTC
CASSEAAQANYGYTF
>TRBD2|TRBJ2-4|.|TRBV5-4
TGTGCCAGCAGTGTTAGCGGGGGGGTAGCCAAAAACATTCAGTACTTC
CASSVSGGVAKNIQYF
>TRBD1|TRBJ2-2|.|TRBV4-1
TGCGCCAGCAGCTCCACAGGGGCCGGGGAGCTGTTTTTT
CASSSTGAGELFF
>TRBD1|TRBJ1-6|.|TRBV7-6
TGTGCCAGCAGCTTAGGCCAGGGGGTTAATTCACCCCTCCACTTT
CASSLGQGVNSPLHF
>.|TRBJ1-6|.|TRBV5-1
TGCGCCAGCAGCTTGGTTAACAGAGATAATTCACCCCTCCACTTT
CASSLVNRDNSPLHF
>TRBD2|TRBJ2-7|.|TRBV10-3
TGTGCCATCAGTGGTGGACTAGCGGGGGCCTCCATCTCCTACGAGCAGTACTTC
CAISGGLAGASISYEQYF
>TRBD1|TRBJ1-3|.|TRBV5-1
TGCGCCAGCAGCTTGGTGACACAGGGGGCTGGTGGAAACACCATATATTTT
CASSLVTQGAGGNTIYF
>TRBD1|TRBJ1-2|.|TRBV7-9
TGTGCCAGCAGCTCTTACAGGGGTACTAACTATGGCTACACCTTC
CASSSYRGTNYGYTF
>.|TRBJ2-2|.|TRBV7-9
TGTGCCAGCAGCTTAGGTTGGGGCCCGAACACCGGGGAGCTGTTTTTT
CASSLGWGPNTGELFF
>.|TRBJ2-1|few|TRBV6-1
TGTGCCAGCAGTGAAGCAGCGAATGAGCAGTTCTTC
CASSEAANEQFF
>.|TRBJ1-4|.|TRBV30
TGTGCCTGGAGAACCCTAAATGAAAAACTGTTTTTT
CAWRTLNEKLFF
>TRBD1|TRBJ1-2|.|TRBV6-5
TGTGCCAGCAGTTACGACAGGGGCTATGGCTACACCTTC
CASSYDRGYGYTF
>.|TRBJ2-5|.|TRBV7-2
TGTGCCAGCAGGTTTACAGGATCCGAGACCCAGTACTTC
CASRFTGSETQYF